The source of this T cell receptor beta chain is a study of cytomegalovirus exposure and HLA in healthy donors. Study-wide findings and caveats: According to the study, around 180 TCR beta chains were cytomegalovirus-associated. CMV serostatus was the only recorded immune exposure for donors.

The V end was cut by 3 bases, the J end by 0 bases, with 12 bases between. The germline V gene has CDR1 MRHNA and CDR2 SNTAGT. This CDR3 is built from 16 residues. PCR employed 60 Vbeta and 13 Jbeta primers. Measured with immunoSEQ multiplex PCR; TCRdb has only the in-frame clones, and not every one. Of 120,000 or so clones listed, 60% to 80% are singletons. As regards this clone: Its antigen is undetermined.

The genes are TRBV6-4 and TRBJ1-5, with D possibly matching TRBD1 (6 bases). This clonotype was obtained from a man aged 25-45 years in good health and CMV-seronegative. What was sequenced was PBMCs. The DNA for the CDR3 is TGTGCCAGCAGTGAAGCTACAGGGTATAGCAATCAGCCCCAGCATTTT. Amino acid sequence: CASSEATGYSNQPQHF.